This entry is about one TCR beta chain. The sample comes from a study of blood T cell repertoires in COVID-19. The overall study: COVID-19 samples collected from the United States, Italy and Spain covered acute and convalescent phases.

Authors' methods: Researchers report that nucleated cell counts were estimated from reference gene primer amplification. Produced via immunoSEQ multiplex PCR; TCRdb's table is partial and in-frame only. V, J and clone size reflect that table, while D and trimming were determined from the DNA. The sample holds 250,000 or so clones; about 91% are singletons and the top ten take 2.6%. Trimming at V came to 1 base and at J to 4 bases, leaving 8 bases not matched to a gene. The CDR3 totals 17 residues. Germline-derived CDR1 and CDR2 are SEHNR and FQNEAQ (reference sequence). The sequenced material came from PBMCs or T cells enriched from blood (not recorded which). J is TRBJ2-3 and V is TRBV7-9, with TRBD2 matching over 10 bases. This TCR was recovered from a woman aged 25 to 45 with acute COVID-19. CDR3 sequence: CASSLGGGTSEADTQYF. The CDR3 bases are TGTGCCAGCAGCTTAGGGGGCGGGACTAGCGAGGCAGATACGCAGTATTTT.